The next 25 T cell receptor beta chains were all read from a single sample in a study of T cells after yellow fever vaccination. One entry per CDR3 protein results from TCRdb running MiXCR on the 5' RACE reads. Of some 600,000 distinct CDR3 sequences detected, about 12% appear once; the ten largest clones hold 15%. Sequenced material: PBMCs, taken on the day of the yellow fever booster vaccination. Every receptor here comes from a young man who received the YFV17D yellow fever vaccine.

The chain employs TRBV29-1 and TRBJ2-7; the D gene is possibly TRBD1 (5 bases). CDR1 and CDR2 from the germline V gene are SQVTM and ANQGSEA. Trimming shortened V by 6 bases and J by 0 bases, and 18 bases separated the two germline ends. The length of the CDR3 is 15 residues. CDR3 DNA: TGCAGCGTGACAGTAGGAAGCCCGAGCTCCTACGAGCAGTACTTC. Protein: CSVTVGSPSSYEQYF.

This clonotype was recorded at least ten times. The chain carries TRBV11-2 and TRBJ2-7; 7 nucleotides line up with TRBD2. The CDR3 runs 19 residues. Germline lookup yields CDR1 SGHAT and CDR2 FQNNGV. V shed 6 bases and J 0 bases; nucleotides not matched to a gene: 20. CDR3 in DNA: TGTGCCAGCAGTCTCGGGACTCGCGCGGGATTAGCGGGCTCCTACGAGCAGTACTTC. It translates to CASSLGTRAGLAGSYEQYF.

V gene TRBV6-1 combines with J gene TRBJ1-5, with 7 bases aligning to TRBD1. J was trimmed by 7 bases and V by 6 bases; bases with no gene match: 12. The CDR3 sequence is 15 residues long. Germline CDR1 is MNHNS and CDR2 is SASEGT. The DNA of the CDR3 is TGTGCCAGCAGCTCAGGACAGGTCAGGGGGCAGCCCCAGCATTTT. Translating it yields CASSSGQVRGQPQHF.

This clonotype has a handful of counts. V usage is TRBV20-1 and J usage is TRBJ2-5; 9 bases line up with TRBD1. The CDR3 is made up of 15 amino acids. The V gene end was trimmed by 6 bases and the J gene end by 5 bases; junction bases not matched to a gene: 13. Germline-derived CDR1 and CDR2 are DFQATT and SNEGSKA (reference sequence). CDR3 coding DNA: TGCAGTGCCCCGCCGCACAGGGGGCTCGCGGAGACCCAGTACTTC. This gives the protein CSAPPHRGLAETQYF.

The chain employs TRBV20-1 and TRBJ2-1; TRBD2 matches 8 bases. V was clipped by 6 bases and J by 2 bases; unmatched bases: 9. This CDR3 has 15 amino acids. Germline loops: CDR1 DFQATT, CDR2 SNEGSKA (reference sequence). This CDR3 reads CSASLAGHTYNEQFF. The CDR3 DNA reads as TGCAGTGCGTCGCTAGCGGGCCACACCTACAATGAGCAGTTCTTC.

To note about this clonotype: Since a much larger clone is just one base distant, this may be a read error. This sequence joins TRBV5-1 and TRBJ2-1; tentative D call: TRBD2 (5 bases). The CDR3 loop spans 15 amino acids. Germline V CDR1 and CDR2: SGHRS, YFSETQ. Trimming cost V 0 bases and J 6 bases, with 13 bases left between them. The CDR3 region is CASSLAARASNEQFF. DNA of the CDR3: TGCGCCAGCAGCTTGGCCGCGAGGGCCAGCAATGAGCAGTTCTTC.

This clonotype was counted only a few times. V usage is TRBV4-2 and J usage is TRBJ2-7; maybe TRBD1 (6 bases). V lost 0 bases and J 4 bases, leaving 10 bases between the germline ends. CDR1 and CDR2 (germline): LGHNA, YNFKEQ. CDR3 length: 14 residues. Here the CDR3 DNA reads TGTGCCAGCAGCCAAGATGGGGACATTTACGAGCAGTACTTC. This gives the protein CASSQDGDIYEQYF.

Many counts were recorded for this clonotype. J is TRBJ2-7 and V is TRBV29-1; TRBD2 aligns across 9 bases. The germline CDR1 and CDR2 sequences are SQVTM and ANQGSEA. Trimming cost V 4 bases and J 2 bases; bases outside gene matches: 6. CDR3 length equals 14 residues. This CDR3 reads CSVAPGLATYEQYF. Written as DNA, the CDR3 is TGCAGCGTTGCACCGGGACTAGCTACCTACGAGCAGTACTTC.

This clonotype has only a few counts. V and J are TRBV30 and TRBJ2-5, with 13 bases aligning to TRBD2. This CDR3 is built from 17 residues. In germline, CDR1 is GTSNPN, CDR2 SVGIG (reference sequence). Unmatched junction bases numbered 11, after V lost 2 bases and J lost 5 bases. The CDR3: CAWSQIWTSGGPETQYF. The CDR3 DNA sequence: TGTGCCTGGAGTCAAATATGGACTAGCGGGGGCCCCGAGACCCAGTACTTC.

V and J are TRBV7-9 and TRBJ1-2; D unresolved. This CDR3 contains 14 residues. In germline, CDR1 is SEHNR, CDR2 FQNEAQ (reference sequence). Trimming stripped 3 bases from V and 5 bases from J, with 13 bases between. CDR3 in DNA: TGTGCCAGCAGCTTGAGGGATCCTGGGTATGGCTACACCTTC. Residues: CASSLRDPGYGYTF.

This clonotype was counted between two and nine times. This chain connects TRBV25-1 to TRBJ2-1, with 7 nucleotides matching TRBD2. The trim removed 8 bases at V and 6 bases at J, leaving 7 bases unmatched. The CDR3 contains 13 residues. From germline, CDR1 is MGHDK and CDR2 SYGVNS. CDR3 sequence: CASGGLESNEQFF. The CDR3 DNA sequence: TGTGCCAGCGGCGGACTAGAAAGCAATGAGCAGTTCTTC.

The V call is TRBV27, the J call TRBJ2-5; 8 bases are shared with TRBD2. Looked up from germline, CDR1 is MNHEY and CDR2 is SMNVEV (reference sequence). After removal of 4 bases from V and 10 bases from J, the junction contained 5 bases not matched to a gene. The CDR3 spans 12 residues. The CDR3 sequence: CASSSAGVIQYF. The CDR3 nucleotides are TGTGCCAGCAGTTCAGCGGGAGTGATCCAGTACTTC.

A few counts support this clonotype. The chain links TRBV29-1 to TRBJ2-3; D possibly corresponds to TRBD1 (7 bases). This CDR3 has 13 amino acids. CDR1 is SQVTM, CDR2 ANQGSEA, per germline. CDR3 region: CTGGQGSTDTQYF. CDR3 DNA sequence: TGCACAGGGGGGCAGGGGAGCACAGATACGCAGTATTTT.

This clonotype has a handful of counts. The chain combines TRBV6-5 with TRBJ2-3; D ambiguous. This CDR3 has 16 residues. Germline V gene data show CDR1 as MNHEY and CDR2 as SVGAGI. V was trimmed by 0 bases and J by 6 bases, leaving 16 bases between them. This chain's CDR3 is CASSYSGAIERDTQYF. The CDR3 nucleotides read TGTGCCAGCAGTTACTCGGGTGCTATCGAACGTGATACGCAGTATTTT.

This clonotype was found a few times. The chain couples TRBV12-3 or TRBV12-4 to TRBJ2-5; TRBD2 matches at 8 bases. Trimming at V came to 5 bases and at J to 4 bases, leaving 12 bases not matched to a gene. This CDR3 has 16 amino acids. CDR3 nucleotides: TGTGCCAGCAGTAACGGACTAGCTTGGGGAGGAGAGACCCAGTACTTC. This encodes CASSNGLAWGGETQYF.

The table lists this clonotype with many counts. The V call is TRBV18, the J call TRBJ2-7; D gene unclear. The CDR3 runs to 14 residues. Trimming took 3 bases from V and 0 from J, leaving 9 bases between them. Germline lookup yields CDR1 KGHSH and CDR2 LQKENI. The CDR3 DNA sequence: TGTGCCAGCTCACCTGCAGTCGGCTCCTACGAGCAGTACTTC. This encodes CASSPAVGSYEQYF.

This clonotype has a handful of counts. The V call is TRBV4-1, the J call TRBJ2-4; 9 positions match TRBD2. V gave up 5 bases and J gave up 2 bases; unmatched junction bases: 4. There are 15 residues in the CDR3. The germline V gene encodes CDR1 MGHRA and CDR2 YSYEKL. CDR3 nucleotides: TGCGCCAGCAGCTCAAGCGGGGGGACCAAAAACATTCAGTACTTC. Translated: CASSSSGGTKNIQYF.

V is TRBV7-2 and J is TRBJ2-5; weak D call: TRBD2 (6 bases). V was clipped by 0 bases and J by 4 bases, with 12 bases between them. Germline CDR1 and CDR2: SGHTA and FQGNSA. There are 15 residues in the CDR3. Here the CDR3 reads CASSLAPRGGETQYF. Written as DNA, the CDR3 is TGTGCCAGCAGCTTAGCACCTCGGGGAGGAGAGACCCAGTACTTC.

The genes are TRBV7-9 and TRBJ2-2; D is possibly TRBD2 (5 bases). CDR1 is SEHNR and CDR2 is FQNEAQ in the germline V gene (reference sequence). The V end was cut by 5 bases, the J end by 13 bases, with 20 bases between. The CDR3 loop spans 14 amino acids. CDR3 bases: TGTGCCAGCAGCCGTAAGGCACTAGACGCGGGGCTGTTTTTT. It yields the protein CASSRKALDAGLFF.

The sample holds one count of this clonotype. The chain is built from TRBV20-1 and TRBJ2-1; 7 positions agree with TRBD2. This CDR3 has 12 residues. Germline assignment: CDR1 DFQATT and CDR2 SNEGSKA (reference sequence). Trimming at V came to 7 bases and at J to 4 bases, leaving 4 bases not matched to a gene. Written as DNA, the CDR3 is TGCAGTGGGAGGACTAGTTACAATGAGCAGTTCTTC. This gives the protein CSGRTSYNEQFF.

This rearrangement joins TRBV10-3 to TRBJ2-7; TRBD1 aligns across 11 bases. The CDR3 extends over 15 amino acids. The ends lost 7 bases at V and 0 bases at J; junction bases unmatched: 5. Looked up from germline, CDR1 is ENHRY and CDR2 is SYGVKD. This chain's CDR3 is CAIKGGQGASYEQYF. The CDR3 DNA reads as TGTGCCATCAAGGGAGGACAGGGGGCCTCCTACGAGCAGTACTTC.

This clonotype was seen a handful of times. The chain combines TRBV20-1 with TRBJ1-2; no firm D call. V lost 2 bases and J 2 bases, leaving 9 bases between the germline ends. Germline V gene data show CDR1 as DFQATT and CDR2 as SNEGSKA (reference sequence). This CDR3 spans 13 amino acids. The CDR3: CSARMKWNYGYTF. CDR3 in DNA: TGCAGTGCTAGAATGAAGTGGAACTATGGCTACACCTTC.

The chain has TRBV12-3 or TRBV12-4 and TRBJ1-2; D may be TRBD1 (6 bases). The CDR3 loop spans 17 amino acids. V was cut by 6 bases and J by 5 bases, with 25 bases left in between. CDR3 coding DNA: TGTGCCAGCAGCCCTCGGGGGGCACTGCGCGGAGGTTATGGCTACACCTTC. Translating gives CASSPRGALRGGYGYTF.

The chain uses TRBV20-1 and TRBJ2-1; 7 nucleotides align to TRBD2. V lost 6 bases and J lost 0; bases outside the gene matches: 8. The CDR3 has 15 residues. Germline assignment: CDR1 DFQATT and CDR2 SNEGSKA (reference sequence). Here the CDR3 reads CSARWEGTSYNEQFF. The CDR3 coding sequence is TGCAGTGCCCGTTGGGAGGGAACCTCCTACAATGAGCAGTTCTTC.

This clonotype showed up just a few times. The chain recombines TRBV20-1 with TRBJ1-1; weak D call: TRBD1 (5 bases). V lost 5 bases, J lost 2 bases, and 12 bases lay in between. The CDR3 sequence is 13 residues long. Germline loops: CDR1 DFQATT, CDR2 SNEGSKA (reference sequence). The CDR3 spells CSAGAGFNTEAFF. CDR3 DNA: TGCAGTGCTGGGGCAGGATTTAACACTGAAGCTTTCTTT.